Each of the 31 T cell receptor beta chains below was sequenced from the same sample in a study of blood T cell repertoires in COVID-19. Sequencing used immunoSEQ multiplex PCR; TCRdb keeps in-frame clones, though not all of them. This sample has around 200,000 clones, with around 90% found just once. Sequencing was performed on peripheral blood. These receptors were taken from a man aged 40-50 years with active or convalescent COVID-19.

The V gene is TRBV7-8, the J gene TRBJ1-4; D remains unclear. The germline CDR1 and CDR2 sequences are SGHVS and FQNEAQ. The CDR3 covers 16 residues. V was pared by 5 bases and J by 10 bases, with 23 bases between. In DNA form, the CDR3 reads TGTGCCAGCAGCCATCCCAATCCGTTAGTAGATGGAAAACTGTTTTTT. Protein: CASSHPNPLVDGKLFF.

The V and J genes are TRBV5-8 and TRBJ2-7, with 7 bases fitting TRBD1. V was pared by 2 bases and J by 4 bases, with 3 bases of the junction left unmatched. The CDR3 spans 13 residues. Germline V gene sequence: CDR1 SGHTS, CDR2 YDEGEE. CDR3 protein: CASSFEGAYEQYF. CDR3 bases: TGTGCCAGCAGCTTCGAGGGGGCGTACGAGCAGTACTTC.

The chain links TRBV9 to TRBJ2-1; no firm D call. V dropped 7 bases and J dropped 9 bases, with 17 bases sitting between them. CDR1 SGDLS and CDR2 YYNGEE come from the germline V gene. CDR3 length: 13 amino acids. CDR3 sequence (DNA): TGTGCCAGCGCCGGGTCTCCTCAACGTGAGCAGTTCTTC. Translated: CASAGSPQREQFF.

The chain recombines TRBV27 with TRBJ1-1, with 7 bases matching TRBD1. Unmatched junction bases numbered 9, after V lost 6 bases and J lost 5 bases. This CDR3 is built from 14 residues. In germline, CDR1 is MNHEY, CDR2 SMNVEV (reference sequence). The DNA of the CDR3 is TGTGCCAGCAGAGAGACAGGGCGGCAAACTGAAGCTTTCTTT. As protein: CASRETGRQTEAFF.

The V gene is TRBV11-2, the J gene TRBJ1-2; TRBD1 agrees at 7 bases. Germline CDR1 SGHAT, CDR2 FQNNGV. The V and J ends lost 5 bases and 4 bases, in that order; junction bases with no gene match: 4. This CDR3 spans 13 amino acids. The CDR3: CASSQGQTYGYTF. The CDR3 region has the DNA TGTGCCAGCAGCCAGGGACAGACCTATGGCTACACCTTC.

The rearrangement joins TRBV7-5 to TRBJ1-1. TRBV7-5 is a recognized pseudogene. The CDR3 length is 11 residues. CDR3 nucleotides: TGTGTCAGAAGCTCGGACACTGAAGCTTTCTTT. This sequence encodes CVRSSDTEAFF.

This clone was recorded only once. The CDR3 spells CAWSYGQGYRAFF. In DNA, the CDR3 is TGTGCCTGGAGTTATGGCCAGGGGTATCGAGCTTTCTTT. The chain has TRBV30 and TRBJ1-1, with TRBD1 as a possible D gene (6 bases). Germline CDR1 and CDR2: GTSNPN and SVGIG (reference sequence). Trimming shortened V by 2 bases and J by 10 bases, and 17 bases separated the two germline ends. The CDR3 covers 13 residues.

In nucleotides, the CDR3 is TGTGCCAGCAGGGGAGGGGACATAGGCAATCAGCCCCAGCATTTT. It yields the protein CASRGGDIGNQPQHF. The rearrangement links TRBV2 to TRBJ1-5, with D maybe TRBD1 (6 bases). With 6 bases removed from V and 2 bases from J, the gap between germline ends came to 14 bases. The CDR3 totals 15 residues. Per germline, CDR1 SNHLY and CDR2 FYNNEI.

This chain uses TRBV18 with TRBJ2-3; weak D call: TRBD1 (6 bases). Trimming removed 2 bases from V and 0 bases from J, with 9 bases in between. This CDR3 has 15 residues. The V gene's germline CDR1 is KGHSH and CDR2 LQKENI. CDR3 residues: CASSPRQASTDTQYF. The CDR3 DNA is TGTGCCAGCTCACCAAGACAGGCCAGCACAGATACGCAGTATTTT.

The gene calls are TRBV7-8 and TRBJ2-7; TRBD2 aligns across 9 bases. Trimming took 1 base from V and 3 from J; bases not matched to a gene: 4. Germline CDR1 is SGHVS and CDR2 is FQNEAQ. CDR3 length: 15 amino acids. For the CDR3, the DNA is TGTGCCAGCAGCTTAGTAGCGGGGGACCTCTACGAGCAGTACTTC. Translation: CASSLVAGDLYEQYF. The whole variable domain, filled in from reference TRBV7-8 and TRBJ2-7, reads GAGVSQSPRYKVAKRGQDVALRCDPISGHVSLFWYQQALGQGPEFLTYFQNEAQLDKSGLPSDRFFAERPEGSVSTLKIQRTQQEDSAVYLCASSLVAGDLYEQYFGPGTRLTVT.

The CDR3 loop is CASSLDGFSGDRYF. Here the CDR3 DNA reads TGTGCCAGCAGCTTAGATGGGTTTAGCGGGGATCGGTATTTT. This chain links TRBV7-9 with TRBJ2-3; TRBD2 aligns across 8 bases. The V and J ends lost 1 base and 14 bases, in that order; junction bases with no gene match: 11. Germline CDR1 is SEHNR and CDR2 is FQNEAQ (reference sequence). The CDR3 length is 14 residues.

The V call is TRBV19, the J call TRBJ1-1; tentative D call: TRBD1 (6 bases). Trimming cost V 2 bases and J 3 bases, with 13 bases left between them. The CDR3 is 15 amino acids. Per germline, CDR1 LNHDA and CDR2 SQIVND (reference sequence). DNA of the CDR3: TGTGCCAGTAGTATAATGGGACATTGGGACACTGAAGCTTTCTTT. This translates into CASSIMGHWDTEAFF.

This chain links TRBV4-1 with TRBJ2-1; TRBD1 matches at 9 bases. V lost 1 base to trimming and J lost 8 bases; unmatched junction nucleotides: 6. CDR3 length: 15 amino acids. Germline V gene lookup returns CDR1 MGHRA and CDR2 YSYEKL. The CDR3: CASSQVGQGFHEQFF. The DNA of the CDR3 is TGCGCCAGCAGCCAAGTGGGACAGGGATTTCATGAGCAGTTCTTC.

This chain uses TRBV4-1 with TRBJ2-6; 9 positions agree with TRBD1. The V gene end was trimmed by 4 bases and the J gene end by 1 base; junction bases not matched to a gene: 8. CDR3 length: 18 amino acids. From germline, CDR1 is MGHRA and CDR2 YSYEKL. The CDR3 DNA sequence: TGCGCCAGCAGCCCTATAGACAGGGGGTATTCTGGGGCCAACGTCCTGACTTTC. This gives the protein CASSPIDRGYSGANVLTF.

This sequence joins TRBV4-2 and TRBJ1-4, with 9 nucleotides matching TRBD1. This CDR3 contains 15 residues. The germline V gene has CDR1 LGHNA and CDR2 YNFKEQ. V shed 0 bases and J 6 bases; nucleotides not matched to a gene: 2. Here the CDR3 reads CASSQDRTGDEKLFF. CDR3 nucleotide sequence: TGTGCCAGCAGCCAAGATAGGACAGGGGATGAAAAACTGTTTTTT.

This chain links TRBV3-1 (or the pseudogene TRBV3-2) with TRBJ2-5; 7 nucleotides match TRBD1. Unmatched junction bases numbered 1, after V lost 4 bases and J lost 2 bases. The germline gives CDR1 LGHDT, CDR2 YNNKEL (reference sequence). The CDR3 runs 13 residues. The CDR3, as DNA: TGTGCCAGCAGCCCGGGACAGCAAGAGACCCAGTACTTC. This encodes CASSPGQQETQYF.

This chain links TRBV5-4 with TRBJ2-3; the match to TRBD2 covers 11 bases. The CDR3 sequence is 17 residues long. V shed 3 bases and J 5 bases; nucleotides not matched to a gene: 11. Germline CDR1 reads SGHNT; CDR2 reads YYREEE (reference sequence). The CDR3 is CASSWPGASGGQDTQYF. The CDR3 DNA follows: TGTGCCAGCAGCTGGCCCGGGGCTAGCGGGGGGCAAGATACGCAGTATTTT.

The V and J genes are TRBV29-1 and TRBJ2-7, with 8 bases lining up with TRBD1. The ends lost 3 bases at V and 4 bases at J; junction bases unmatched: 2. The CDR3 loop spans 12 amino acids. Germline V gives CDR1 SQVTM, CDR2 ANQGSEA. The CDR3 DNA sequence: TGCAGCGTTGACGGACAGGGATACGAGCAGTACTTC. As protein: CSVDGQGYEQYF.

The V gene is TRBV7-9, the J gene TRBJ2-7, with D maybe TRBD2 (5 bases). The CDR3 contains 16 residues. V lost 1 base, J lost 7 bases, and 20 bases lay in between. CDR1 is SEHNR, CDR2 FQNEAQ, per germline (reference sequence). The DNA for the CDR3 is TGTGCCAGCAGCTTAGGAGCGAGCGGAAAGGCCTGGGAGCAGTACTTC. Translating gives CASSLGASGKAWEQYF.

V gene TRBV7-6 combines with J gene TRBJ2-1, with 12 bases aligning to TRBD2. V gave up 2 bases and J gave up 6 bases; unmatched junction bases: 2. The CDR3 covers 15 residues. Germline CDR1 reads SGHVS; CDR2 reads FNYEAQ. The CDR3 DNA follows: TGTGCCAGCAGCTTAACTAGCGGGGGGCTCAATGAGCAGTTCTTC. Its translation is CASSLTSGGLNEQFF.

CDR3 residues: CASSLAGPGASYGYTF. CDR3 in DNA: TGCGCCAGCAGCTTGGCCGGGCCAGGGGCTTCTTATGGCTACACCTTC. The chain is built from TRBV5-1 and TRBJ1-2; D might be TRBD1 (6 bases). Germline lookup yields CDR1 SGHRS and CDR2 YFSETQ. The germline V and J ends were trimmed by 0 bases and 5 bases, with 17 bases remaining between them. The length of the CDR3 is 16 residues.

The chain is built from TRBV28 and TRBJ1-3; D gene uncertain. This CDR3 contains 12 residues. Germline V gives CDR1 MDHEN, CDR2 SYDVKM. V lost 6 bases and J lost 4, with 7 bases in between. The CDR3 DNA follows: TGTGCCAGCAGCACCCAGGGAAACACCATATATTTT. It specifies CASSTQGNTIYF.

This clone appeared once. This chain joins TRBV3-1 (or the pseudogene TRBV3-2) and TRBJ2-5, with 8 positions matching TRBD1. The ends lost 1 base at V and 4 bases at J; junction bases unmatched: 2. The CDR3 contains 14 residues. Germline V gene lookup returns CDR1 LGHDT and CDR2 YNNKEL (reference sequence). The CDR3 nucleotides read TGTGCCAGCAGCCAAGCTCAGGGGGCAGAGACCCAGTACTTC. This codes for CASSQAQGAETQYF.

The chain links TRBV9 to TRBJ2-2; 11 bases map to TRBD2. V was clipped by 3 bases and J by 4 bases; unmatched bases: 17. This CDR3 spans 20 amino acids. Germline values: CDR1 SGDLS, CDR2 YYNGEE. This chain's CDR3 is CASSGGKTSGGTLGTGELFF. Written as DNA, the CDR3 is TGTGCCAGCAGCGGTGGAAAAACTAGCGGGGGAACCCTTGGCACCGGGGAGCTGTTTTTT.

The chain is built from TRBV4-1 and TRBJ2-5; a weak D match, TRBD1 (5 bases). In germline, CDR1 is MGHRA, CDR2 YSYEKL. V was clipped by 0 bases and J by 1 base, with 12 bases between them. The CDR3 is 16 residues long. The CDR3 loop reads CASSQEHRTFQETQYF. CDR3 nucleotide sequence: TGCGCCAGCAGCCAAGAACACAGGACATTCCAAGAGACCCAGTACTTC.

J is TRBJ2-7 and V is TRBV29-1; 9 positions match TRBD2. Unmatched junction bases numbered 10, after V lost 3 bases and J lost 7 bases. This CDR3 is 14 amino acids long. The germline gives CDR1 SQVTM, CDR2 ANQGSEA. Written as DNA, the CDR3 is TGCAGCGTTGAGAGCCCTAGCGGGGCGGGAGAGCAGTACTTC. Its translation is CSVESPSGAGEQYF.

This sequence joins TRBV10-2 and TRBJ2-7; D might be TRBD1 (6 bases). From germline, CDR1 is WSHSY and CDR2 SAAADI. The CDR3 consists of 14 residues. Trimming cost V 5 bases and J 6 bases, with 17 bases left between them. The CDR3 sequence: CASSFEDSAGEQYF. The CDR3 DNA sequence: TGCGCCAGCAGTTTCGAGGACAGCGCAGGCGAGCAGTACTTC.

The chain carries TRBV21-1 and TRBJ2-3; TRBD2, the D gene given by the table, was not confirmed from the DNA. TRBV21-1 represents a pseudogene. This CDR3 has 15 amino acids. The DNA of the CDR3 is TGTGCCAGCAGTAAACTAGCGGGGGTTACAGATACGCAGTATTTT. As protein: CASSKLAGVTDTQYF.

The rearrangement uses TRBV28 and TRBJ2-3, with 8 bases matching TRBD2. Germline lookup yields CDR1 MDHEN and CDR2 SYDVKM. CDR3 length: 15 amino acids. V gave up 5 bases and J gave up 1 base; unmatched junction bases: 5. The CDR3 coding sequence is TGTGCCAGCAGTAGGCCGGGGGGGGGCACAGATACGCAGTATTTT. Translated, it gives CASSRPGGGTDTQYF.

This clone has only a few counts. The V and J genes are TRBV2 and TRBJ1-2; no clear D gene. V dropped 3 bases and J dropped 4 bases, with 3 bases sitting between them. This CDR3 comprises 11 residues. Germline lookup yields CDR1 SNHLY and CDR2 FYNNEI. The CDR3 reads CASSDSYGYTF. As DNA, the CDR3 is TGTGCCAGCAGTGACTCCTATGGCTACACCTTC.

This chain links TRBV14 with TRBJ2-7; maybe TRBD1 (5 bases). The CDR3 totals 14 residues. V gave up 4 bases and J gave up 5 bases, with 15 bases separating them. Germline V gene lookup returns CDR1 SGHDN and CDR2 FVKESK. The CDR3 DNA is TGTGCCAGCAGCCGTCCGGCAGGGCTCGACGAGCAGTACTTC. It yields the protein CASSRPAGLDEQYF.